Listed below are T cell receptor beta chains from one sample, sequenced in a study of shared clonotypes between healthy human individuals. This table comes from immunoSEQ multiplex PCR, and its TCRdb copy is limited to in-frame clones, with some not included. This sample yields some 2,400,000 clones, of which roughly 95% are seen a single time; about 0.13% belongs to the top ten. The source material was naive CD4+ T cells sorted from blood. The receptors come from a man aged 18 to 30 in good health. Both conserved end residues are part of each CDR3. The D gene is left open where the match is weak. The size entry is marked missing in some rows and otherwise reads once, few, many or a size class.

CDR3,DNA,D,size,V,J
CASSPGWGVKYGYTF,TGTGCCAGCAGTCCCGGATGGGGGGTAAAGTATGGCTACACCTTC,NA,NA,TRBV27,TRBJ1-2
CASRSSGTGDYEQYF,TGTGCCAGCAGATCCTCCGGGACAGGGGATTACGAGCAGTACTTC,TRBD1,NA,TRBV7-9,TRBJ2-7
CASSPGLAGGLNEQFF,TGTGCCAGCAGCCCCGGACTAGCGGGGGGGCTGAATGAGCAGTTCTTC,TRBD2,NA,TRBV5-4,TRBJ2-1
CASSFSSEQYF,TGTGCCAGCAGCTTCTCCTCCGAGCAGTACTTC,NA,NA,TRBV7-2,TRBJ2-7
CASSLMVSSYEQYF,TGTGCCAGCAGCTTAATGGTCAGTAGCTACGAGCAGTACTTC,NA,once,TRBV7-2,TRBJ2-7
CASKHRVYGYTF,TGTGCCAGCAAGCATAGGGTCTATGGCTACACCTTC,NA,NA,TRBV2,TRBJ1-2
CASSWTTYNEQFF,TGTGCCAGCAGCTGGACTACCTACAATGAGCAGTTCTTC,NA,NA,TRBV7-2,TRBJ2-1
CASSVEGNSNQPQHF,TGTGCCAGCAGCGTAGAGGGGAATAGCAATCAGCCCCAGCATTTT,NA,NA,TRBV9,TRBJ1-5
CASSYGRDTDTQYF,TGCGCCAGCAGTTACGGGAGGGACACAGATACGCAGTATTTT,TRBD2,NA,TRBV27,TRBJ2-3
CASSAGTYNSPLHF,TGTGCCAGCAGCGCCGGGACTTATAATTCACCCCTCCACTTT,NA,NA,TRBV6-1,TRBJ1-6
CASSYSHSTSYEQYF,TGTGCCAGCAGTTACTCCCACAGTACCTCCTACGAGCAGTACTTC,NA,NA,TRBV6-5,TRBJ2-7
CASSYSGGRYGYTF,TGTGCCAGCAGTTACTCGGGAGGTCGATATGGCTACACCTTC,NA,NA,TRBV6-5,TRBJ1-2
CAWRRDRGAGNTIYF,TGTGCCTGGAGGCGGGACAGGGGCGCTGGAAACACCATATATTTT,TRBD1,NA,TRBV30,TRBJ1-3
CASSLEGTGNQPQHF,TGTGCCAGCAGCTTGGAAGGGACAGGCAATCAGCCCCAGCATTTT,TRBD1,NA,TRBV5-8,TRBJ1-5
CASMGDNYGYTF,TGCGCCAGCATGGGGGATAACTATGGCTACACCTTC,NA,once,TRBV5-1,TRBJ1-2
CASSQVRGPDIQYF,TGCGCCAGCAGCCAAGTCAGGGGGCCGGACATTCAGTACTTC,TRBD1,NA,TRBV4-1,TRBJ2-4
CASSDQGWGQPQHF,TGTGCCAGCAGTGACCAGGGGTGGGGTCAGCCCCAGCATTTT,NA,NA,TRBV6-1,TRBJ1-5
CASSKGQYLTGELFF,TGCGCCAGCAGCAAAGGACAGTACCTCACCGGGGAGCTGTTTTTT,NA,NA,TRBV5-1,TRBJ2-2
CAIGKVEGGYTF,TGTGCCATCGGTAAGGTCGAGGGTGGCTACACCTTC,NA,NA,TRBV10-3,TRBJ1-2
CASSSGQGGGQPQHF,TGTGCCAGCAGTTCGGGACAGGGAGGAGGTCAGCCCCAGCATTTT,TRBD1,NA,TRBV2,TRBJ1-5
CASSLDSSTDTQYF,TGTGCCAGCAGCTTAGATTCGAGCACAGATACGCAGTATTTT,NA,NA,TRBV11-2,TRBJ2-3
CASSPRAGGNTEAFF,TGTGCCAGCAGTCCCAGGGCAGGGGGGAACACTGAAGCTTTCTTT,TRBD1,NA,TRBV2,TRBJ1-1
CASSLKGQGGYGYTF,TGTGCCAGCAGCTTGAAAGGGCAGGGCGGCTATGGCTACACCTTC,NA,NA,TRBV5-5,TRBJ1-2
CASSDQSSGNTIYF,TGTGCCAGTAGTGACCAGAGCTCTGGAAACACCATATATTTT,NA,NA,TRBV19,TRBJ1-3
CASSSGGFSGNTIYF,TGTGCCAGCAGCTCTGGGGGGTTCTCTGGAAACACCATATATTTT,NA,NA,TRBV7-9,TRBJ1-3
CASSSSGGAAYFTETQYF,TGTGCCAGCAGCTCTAGCGGGGGGGCAGCTTATTTCACGGAGACCCAGTACTTC,TRBD2,NA,TRBV7-9,TRBJ2-5
CASSLVQGALQETQYF,TGCGCCAGCAGCTTGGTCCAGGGGGCCCTCCAAGAGACCCAGTACTTC,TRBD1,NA,TRBV5-1,TRBJ2-5
CAWNRGVWTEAFF,TGTGCCTGGAATCGAGGGGTTTGGACTGAAGCTTTCTTT,NA,once,TRBV30,TRBJ1-1
CASSQDRLAGYEQYF,TGCGCCAGCAGCCAAGATAGGCTAGCCGGCTACGAGCAGTACTTC,NA,NA,TRBV4-1,TRBJ2-7
CAISGGAGYEQYF,TGTGCCATCAGTGGGGGGGCCGGCTACGAGCAGTACTTC,NA,NA,TRBV10-3,TRBJ2-7
CASSPQRAEYYGYTF,TGTGCCAGCTCACCACAGAGGGCCGAGTACTATGGCTACACCTTC,NA,NA,TRBV18,TRBJ1-2
CASSMAVPSEQYF,TGTGCCAGTAGTATGGCGGTCCCCTCCGAGCAGTACTTC,NA,NA,TRBV19,TRBJ2-7
CASSYSPGTYEQYF,TGTGCCAGCAGTTACTCGCCAGGGACCTACGAGCAGTACTTC,NA,few,TRBV6-5,TRBJ2-7
CAWSVRLAGGVGETQYF,TGTGCCTGGAGTGTACGGCTTGCGGGGGGCGTGGGGGAGACCCAGTACTTC,TRBD2,NA,TRBV30,TRBJ2-5
CASSQGLFYRGPPNTGELFF,TGTGCCAGCAGCCAAGGTCTTTTTTACAGGGGGCCTCCGAACACCGGGGAGCTGTTTTTT,TRBD1,NA,TRBV14,TRBJ2-2
CASSLAPGGRETQYF,TGCGCCAGCAGCTTGGCCCCGGGGGGCCGGGAGACCCAGTACTTC,NA,NA,TRBV5-1,TRBJ2-5